The T cell receptor beta chain under discussion was sequenced for a study of blood T cell repertoires in COVID-19. Study summary: Sample material is recorded as cDNA or gDNA derived from T cells, B-cell-depleted T cells, or PBMCs.

The V and J ends lost 3 bases and 3 bases, in that order; junction bases with no gene match: 15. CDR1 is LGHNA, CDR2 YNFKEQ, per germline. CDR3 size: 18 residues. Authors' methods: Scientists estimated how many nucleated cells there were by amplifying reference gene primers. Profiled with immunoSEQ multiplex PCR; TCRdb holds only in-frame clones, not every one. The DNA gave D and trimming, while V, J and clone size come from that table. The table has 50,000 to 70,000 clones, around 90% seen once. This sequence originates from a woman aged 80 or over with active COVID-19. Sequencing used peripheral blood. V usage is TRBV4-2 and J usage is TRBJ1-2, with 8 bases identical to TRBD1. The CDR3 DNA reads TGTGCCAGCAGCCAGGCCGGGACAGGCGCATGGTCCGACTATGGCTACACCTTC. Translated, it gives CASSQAGTGAWSDYGYTF.